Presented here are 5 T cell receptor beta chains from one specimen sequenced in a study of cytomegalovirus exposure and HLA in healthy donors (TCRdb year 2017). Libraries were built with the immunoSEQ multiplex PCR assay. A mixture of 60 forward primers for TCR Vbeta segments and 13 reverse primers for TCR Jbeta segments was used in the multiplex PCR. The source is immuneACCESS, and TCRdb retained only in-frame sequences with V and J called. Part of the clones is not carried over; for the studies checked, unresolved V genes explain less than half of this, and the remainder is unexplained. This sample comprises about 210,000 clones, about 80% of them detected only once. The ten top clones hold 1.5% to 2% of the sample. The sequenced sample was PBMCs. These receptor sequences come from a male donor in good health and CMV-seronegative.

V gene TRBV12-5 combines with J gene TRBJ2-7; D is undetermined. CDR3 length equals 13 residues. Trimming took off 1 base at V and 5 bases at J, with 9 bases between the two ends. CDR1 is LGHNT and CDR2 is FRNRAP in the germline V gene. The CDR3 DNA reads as TGTGCTAGTGGTTTGGCAGGTTCCCACGAGCAGTACTTC. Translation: CASGLAGSHEQYF.

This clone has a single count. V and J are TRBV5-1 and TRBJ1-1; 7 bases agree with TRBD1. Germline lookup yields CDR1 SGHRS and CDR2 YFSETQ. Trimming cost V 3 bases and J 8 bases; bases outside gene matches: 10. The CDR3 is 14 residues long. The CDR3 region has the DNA TGCGCCAGCAGCTCGAAACAGGGGACGGAAGAAGCTTTCTTT. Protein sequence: CASSSKQGTEEAFF. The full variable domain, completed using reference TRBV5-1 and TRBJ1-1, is KAGVTQTPRYLIKTRGQQVTLSCSPISGHRSVSWYQQTPGQGLQFLFEYFSETQRNKGNFPGRFSGRQFSNSRSEMNVSTLELGDSALYLCASSSKQGTEEAFFGQGTRLTVV.

The CDR3 DNA follows: TGTGCCTCATCCGGAGGGTTAGCGGGAGTGACAGAGACCCAGTACTTC. Amino acids: CASSGGLAGVTETQYF. The rearrangement joins TRBV30 to TRBJ2-5, with 9 bases fitting TRBD2. This CDR3 has 16 residues. V lost 7 bases and J lost 4; bases outside the gene matches: 16. Germline CDR1 is GTSNPN and CDR2 is SVGIG (reference sequence).

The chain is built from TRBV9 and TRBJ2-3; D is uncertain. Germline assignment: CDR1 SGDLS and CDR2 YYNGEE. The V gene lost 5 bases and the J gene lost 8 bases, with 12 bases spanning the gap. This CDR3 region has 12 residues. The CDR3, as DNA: TGTGCCAGCAGTGACTTCCTCACTACGCAGTATTTT. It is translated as CASSDFLTTQYF. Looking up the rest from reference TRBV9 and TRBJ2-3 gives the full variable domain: DSGVTQTPKHLITATGQRVTLRCSPRSGDLSVYWYQQSLDQGLQFLIQYYNGEERAKGNILERFSAQQFPDLHSELNLSSLELGDSALYFCASSDFLTTQYFGPGTRLTVL.

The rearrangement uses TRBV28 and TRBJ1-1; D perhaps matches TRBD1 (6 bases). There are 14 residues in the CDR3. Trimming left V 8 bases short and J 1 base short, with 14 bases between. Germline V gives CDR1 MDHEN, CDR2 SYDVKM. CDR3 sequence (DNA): TGTGCCAGCCATACAGGGTCCGGGAACACTGAAGCTTTCTTT. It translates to CASHTGSGNTEAFF.